Following are 2 T cell receptor beta chains from one sample sequenced in a study. Treg sorting used a CD4+CD25+CD127-/low gate. Via MiXCR, TCRdb re-called the 5' RACE reads, giving one row per CDR3 protein. This sample has over 40,000 distinct CDR3 sequences, with 22% found just once. The specimen sequenced was Tregs sorted from blood. Receptors were obtained from a female donor with breast cancer.

The rearrangement joins TRBV5-1 to TRBJ2-6, with D perhaps TRBD2 (5 bases). Per germline, CDR1 SGHRS and CDR2 YFSETQ. V lost 0 bases, J lost 4 bases, and 14 bases lay in between. This CDR3 has 17 amino acids. The CDR3 DNA follows: TGCGCCAGCAGCTTGGTCGTGGGAGCTGGCGGGGCCAACGTCCTGACTTTC. Its translation: CASSLVVGAGGANVLTF.

CDR3 residues: CSVRTHPGVTEAFF. In nucleotides, the CDR3 is TGCAGCGTTAGGACCCACCCCGGAGTCACTGAAGCTTTCTTT. The chain is built from TRBV29-1 and TRBJ1-1, with D uncertain. V was clipped by 5 bases and J by 4 bases, with 17 bases between them. CDR3 size: 14 residues. The germline V gene encodes CDR1 SQVTM and CDR2 ANQGSEA.